A selection of T cell receptor beta chains follows, all from one sample in a study of CD8+CD57+ T cells in acquired aplastic anemia. In TCRdb, the reads were re-called with MiXCR into one record per CDR3 protein. This sample has 250,000 to 300,000 distinct CDR3 sequences; around 60% occur once, and the top ten carry 6.5% to 10%. Material: sorted CD4+, CD8+, or CD8+CD57+ T cells (not recorded which) from PBMCs. The receptors were gathered from a human donor with severe aplastic anemia or a healthy control (not recorded which). CDR3s include the opening cysteine and the closing phenylalanine or tryptophan. Each record gives: V gene, J gene, clone size, D gene, CDR3 DNA, CDR3 protein. The D gene is left open where the match is weak. Not all rows give a size; the values are once, few, many and, for expanded clones, a class.

V: TRBV7-9
J: TRBJ1-5
size: few
D: .
DNA: TGTGCCAGCAGCTTAGGACAGCAGAATCAGCCCCAGCATTTT
CDR3: CASSLGQQNQPQHF

V: TRBV10-3
J: TRBJ2-7
size: .
D: TRBD1
DNA: TGTGCCATCAGTGAGTCAAGGGGACAGGGGCTCCGCGAGCAGTACTTC
CDR3: CAISESRGQGLREQYF

V: TRBV7-9
J: TRBJ1-1
size: once
D: .
DNA: TGTGCCAGCACCTTACTGTCTGAAGCTTTCTTT
CDR3: CASTLLSEAFF

V: TRBV24-1
J: TRBJ2-2
size: .
D: .
DNA: TGTGCCACCAGTGACCCTTCAGAGGGTGCCGGGGAGCTGTTTTTT
CDR3: CATSDPSEGAGELFF

V: TRBV15
J: TRBJ1-1
size: few
D: .
DNA: TGTGCCACCAGCAGAAGTGACACTGAAGCTTTCTTT
CDR3: CATSRSDTEAFF

V: TRBV20-1
J: TRBJ2-1
size: once
D: .
DNA: TGCAGTGCTAGAGAAGTCCCGAGCTCCTACAATGAGCAGTTCTTC
CDR3: CSAREVPSSYNEQFF

V: TRBV5-1
J: TRBJ1-5
size: many
D: .
DNA: TGCGCCAGCAGCTTAGGAGGGGATGATCAGCCCCAGCATTTT
CDR3: CASSLGGDDQPQHF

V: TRBV2
J: TRBJ2-1
size: .
D: .
DNA: TGTGCCAGCAGTGAAAGGGGGTGGCGGGGCAATGAGCAGTTCTTC
CDR3: CASSERGWRGNEQFF

V: TRBV2
J: TRBJ1-2
size: few
D: .
DNA: TGTGCCAGCTCGGGGGGGTTTGGCTACACCTTC
CDR3: CASSGGFGYTF

V: TRBV2
J: TRBJ2-1
size: .
D: .
DNA: TGTGCCAGCAGTGAGTACAGGGTTTCCTACAATGAGCAGTTCTTC
CDR3: CASSEYRVSYNEQFF

V: TRBV6-7
J: TRBJ1-5
size: .
D: .
DNA: TGTGCCAGCAGTTATACAGGGATCAATCAGCCCCAGCATTTT
CDR3: CASSYTGINQPQHF

V: TRBV7-9
J: TRBJ1-6
size: .
D: .
DNA: TGTGCCAGCAGCCCTCGGGAGGGGATAAGTTCACCCCTCCACTTT
CDR3: CASSPREGISSPLHF

V: TRBV24-1
J: TRBJ1-6
size: .
D: .
DNA: TGTGCCACCAGTGATGGGTGGAATTCACCCCTCCACTTT
CDR3: CATSDGWNSPLHF

V: TRBV19
J: TRBJ2-3
size: many
D: .
DNA: TGTGCCAGTAGCCCGAGCGCGGGCGGTACGCAGTATTTT
CDR3: CASSPSAGGTQYF

V: TRBV7-9
J: TRBJ2-7
size: few
D: TRBD1
DNA: TGTGCCAGCAGCTCAAACCGGGACAGGTCCTACGAGCAGTACTTC
CDR3: CASSSNRDRSYEQYF

V: TRBV5-8
J: TRBJ2-7
size: many
D: TRBD1
DNA: TGTGCCAGCAGCTACGAACCGGGACAGGGGGCCTACGAGCAGTACTTC
CDR3: CASSYEPGQGAYEQYF

V: TRBV7-8
J: TRBJ1-6
size: .
D: .
DNA: TGTGCCAGCAGCCCCACCGGGGTTGTAGGATCACCCCTCCACTTT
CDR3: CASSPTGVVGSPLHF

V: TRBV20-1
J: TRBJ1-2
size: many
D: .
DNA: TGCAGTGCTAGGGGACAAACGGGTTATGGCTACACCTTC
CDR3: CSARGQTGYGYTF

V: TRBV11-2
J: TRBJ2-3
size: .
D: .
DNA: TGTGCCAGCAGCCGGAGGGCAGGCACAGATACGCAGTATTTT
CDR3: CASSRRAGTDTQYF

V: TRBV20-1
J: TRBJ2-3
size: .
D: TRBD2
DNA: TGCAGTGCGAGAGCTAGCGGGACGACGGCAGATACGCAGTATTTT
CDR3: CSARASGTTADTQYF

V: TRBV24-1
J: TRBJ2-1
size: .
D: TRBD1
DNA: TGTGCCAGCAGTGAATTGGGGACAGGAATCAATGAGCAGTTCTTC
CDR3: CASSELGTGINEQFF

V: TRBV29-1
J: TRBJ1-3
size: .
D: TRBD1
DNA: TGCAGCGTTGTGGACAGGGACCAAACTACTAACTCTGGAAACACCATATATTTT
CDR3: CSVVDRDQTTNSGNTIYF

V: TRBV29-1
J: TRBJ1-6
size: few
D: .
DNA: TGCAGCGTTGAAGATGAGGCCGGACAGCGATATAATTCACCCCTCCACTTT
CDR3: CSVEDEAGQRYNSPLHF

V: TRBV11-3
J: TRBJ2-2
size: .
D: TRBD2
DNA: TGTGCCAGCAGCTTCCGGGGGGGCGCGTTCGGGGAGCTGTTTTTT
CDR3: CASSFRGGAFGELFF

V: TRBV19
J: TRBJ2-7
size: .
D: .
DNA: TGTGCCAGTAGTATAGGGGGGACGGTCGAGCAGTACTTC
CDR3: CASSIGGTVEQYF

V: TRBV7-9
J: TRBJ1-1
size: many
D: .
DNA: TGTGCCAGCAGCCTCTACACTGAAGCTTTCTTT
CDR3: CASSLYTEAFF